This T cell receptor (beta chain) is from a study of blood T cell repertoires in COVID-19. Study at large: Material from acute and convalescent COVID-19 was sourced from the United States, Italy and Spain.

Sequencing was performed with immunoSEQ multiplex PCR; in TCRdb, only in-frame clones are kept and a portion is missing. The sample includes about 220,000 clones, over 75% of them seen just once. This CDR3 comprises 13 residues. Trimming pared 7 bases from V and 5 bases from J, leaving 12 bases between. Germline values: CDR1 MDHEN, CDR2 SYDVKM. This receptor was obtained from a human donor in a cohort sampled during active COVID-19. The chain combines TRBV28 with TRBJ1-5; TRBD1 might be the D (6 bases). The sample was peripheral blood. CDR3 protein: CASTQGRDQPQHF. The CDR3 DNA sequence: TGTGCCAGCACGCAGGGGCGCGATCAGCCCCAGCATTTT.